What follows are 32 T cell receptor beta chains derived from one specimen sequenced in a study of blood T cells in healthy people across ages (dated by TCRdb to about 2015). Libraries were made using 5' RACE. This sample was sequenced with an Illumina HiSeq 2500. A second about 7 to 11 cycle PCR used a sample-barcoded 5' primer and a J-beta primer mix. The public sequencing data were trimmed at Q25 with fastp and processed into clonotypes with MiXCR by TCRdb, which kept only in-frame beta chains. Rows matching on CDR3 protein sequence are summarized as one entry with the most common DNA and genes. This sample lists roughly 800,000 distinct CDR3 sequences; 55% to 75% were detected once. The ten largest clones take up roughly 22% of the sample. Material: blood. The receptors shown here come from a man between 25 and 39 years old in good health.

V gene TRBV30 combines with J gene TRBJ1-2, with D unresolved. This CDR3 contains 15 residues. Germline V gene data show CDR1 as GTSNPN and CDR2 as SVGIG (reference sequence). The V end lost 3 bases, the J end lost 6 bases, and 20 bases lay between the germline ends. CDR3 bases: TGTGCCTGGAGGCCAGCCCTACCCTCGGCCGATGGCTACACCTTC. Protein sequence: CAWRPALPSADGYTF. The full variable domain, in which reference TRBV30 and TRBJ1-2 provide the parts outside the CDR3, is SQTIHQWPATLVQPVGSPLSLECTVEGTSNPNLYWYRQAAGRGLQLLFYSVGIGQISSEVPQNLSASRPQDRQFILSSKKLLLSDSGFYLCAWRPALPSADGYTFGSGTRLTVV.

This clonotype was seen more than once but under ten times. The V and J genes are TRBV20-1 and TRBJ2-5; D uncertain. The closer fit of TRBJ2-7 to the DNA end suggests the J call may be wrong. The CDR3 spans 12 residues. In germline, CDR1 is DFQATT, CDR2 SNEGSKA (reference sequence). CDR3 amino acids: CSAREWGYEQYF. Written as DNA, the CDR3 is TGCAGTGCTAGAGAGTGGGGCTACGAGCAGTACTTC.

This clonotype was picked up a small number of times. The V gene is TRBV11-2, the J gene TRBJ2-1; D remains unclear. In germline, CDR1 is SGHAT, CDR2 FQNNGV. The CDR3 spans 13 residues. V was pared by 0 bases and J by 12 bases, with 12 bases between. The chain's CDR3 is CASSLDFRRPQFF. Written as DNA, the CDR3 is TGTGCCAGCAGCTTAGATTTCCGCCGGCCGCAGTTCTTC.

This clonotype came up a few times. V is TRBV27 and J is TRBJ2-5; 8 nucleotides line up with TRBD1. The V and J ends lost 2 bases and 1 base, in that order; junction bases with no gene match: 0. The CDR3 length is 14 residues. Germline loops: CDR1 MNHEY, CDR2 SMNVEV (reference sequence). The CDR3 nucleotides read TGTGCCAGCAGTTTAGGGACAGGCCAAGAGACCCAGTACTTC. This gives the protein CASSLGTGQETQYF.

This rearrangement joins TRBV3-1 to TRBJ1-2, with D unresolved. The CDR3 is 15 amino acids. Germline CDR1 reads LGHDT; CDR2 reads YNNKEL (reference sequence). Trimming shortened V by 3 bases and J by 7 bases, and 18 bases separated the two germline ends. CDR3 DNA: TGTGCCAGCAGCCACCCGGCTTGGGTCCCGTTTGGCTACACCTTC. As protein: CASSHPAWVPFGYTF.

This chain joins TRBV6-5 and TRBJ2-7; 12 nucleotides agree with TRBD2. After removal of 5 bases from V and 0 bases from J, the junction contained 5 bases not matched to a gene. The CDR3 has 16 residues. Germline lookup yields CDR1 MNHEY and CDR2 SVGAGI. Here the CDR3 reads CASSPGLAGSSYEQYF. Here the CDR3 DNA reads TGTGCCAGCAGTCCCGGACTAGCGGGGAGCTCCTACGAGCAGTACTTC.

The chain couples TRBV6-2 or TRBV6-3 to TRBJ1-6; 8 bases are a match to TRBD1. This CDR3 is built from 19 residues. Germline V CDR1 and CDR2: MNHEY, SVGEGT. V dropped 2 bases and J dropped 8; count of bases not matched to a gene: 17. The CDR3 reads CASSYPGAALGQGDSPLHF. CDR3 nucleotides: TGTGCCAGCAGTTACCCCGGAGCGGCACTTGGACAGGGCGATTCACCCCTCCACTTT.

This clonotype appeared a few times. The CDR3 DNA follows: TGTGCCACCAGTGGGAGAGCGCGCACAGATACGCAGTATTTT. Its protein product is CATSGRARTDTQYF. The chain carries TRBV15 and TRBJ2-3, with a tentative D call TRBD2 (5 bases). The germline V gene encodes CDR1 LNHNV and CDR2 YYDKDF (reference sequence). The CDR3 contains 14 residues. The V gene lost 6 bases and the J gene lost 1 base, with 11 bases spanning the gap.

The chain employs TRBV29-1 and TRBJ2-2; D uncertain. Germline CDR1 and CDR2: SQVTM and ANQGSEA. Trimming stripped 2 bases from V and 4 bases from J, with 11 bases between. This CDR3 has 14 amino acids. This chain's CDR3 is CSVEKQWGTGELFF. The DNA for the CDR3 is TGCAGCGTTGAAAAGCAGTGGGGCACCGGGGAGCTGTTTTTT.

The chain combines TRBV28 with TRBJ1-6; the D gene is possibly TRBD1 (6 bases). Germline CDR1 is MDHEN and CDR2 is SYDVKM. V was shortened by 8 bases and J by 7 bases, with 21 bases between the two germline ends. The CDR3 contains 16 residues. The CDR3 region is CASQPRGGARNSPLHF. CDR3 sequence (DNA): TGTGCCAGCCAGCCACGCGGGGGGGCAAGGAATTCACCCCTCCACTTT.

This clonotype was counted a few times. The rearrangement uses TRBV24-1 and TRBJ2-1, with D tentatively TRBD2 (6 bases). Germline-derived CDR1 and CDR2 are KGHDR and SFDVKD. V lost 1 base and J lost 7, with 10 bases in between. This CDR3 has 14 amino acids. CDR3 DNA sequence: TGTGCCACCAGTGATTTCTCGCGGGGAAATGAGCAGTTCTTC. Residues: CATSDFSRGNEQFF.

This sequence joins TRBV4-1 and TRBJ2-1; 11 bases are shared with TRBD2. J gave up 4 bases and V 2 bases, and 4 bases lay outside the gene matches. The CDR3 consists of 16 residues. Germline CDR1 reads MGHRA; CDR2 reads YSYEKL. CDR3 in amino acids: CASSQSLAGGYNEQFF. Written as DNA, the CDR3 is TGCGCCAGCAGCCAATCCCTAGCGGGAGGTTACAATGAGCAGTTCTTC.

This chain connects TRBV6-2 or TRBV6-3 to TRBJ2-7, with D uncertain. The CDR3 totals 14 residues. From germline, CDR1 is MNHEY and CDR2 SVGEGT. Trimming shortened V by 8 bases and J by 0 bases, and 14 bases separated the two germline ends. The CDR3 spells CASVDATSSYEQYF. The CDR3 DNA reads as TGTGCCAGCGTCGACGCGACAAGCTCCTACGAGCAGTACTTC.

The chain is built from TRBV29-1 and TRBJ1-2; no clear D gene. The length of the CDR3 is 12 residues. From germline, CDR1 is SQVTM and CDR2 ANQGSEA. CDR3 in DNA: TGCAGTATCTCACGTGGCACCTGGGGCTACACCTTC. Translated, it gives CSISRGTWGYTF. Complete variable domain (other parts from reference TRBV29-1 and TRBJ1-2): SAVISQKPSRDICQRGTSLTIQCQVDSQVTMMFWYRQQPGQSLTLIATANQGSEATYESGFVIDKFPISRPNLTFSTLTVSNMSPEDSSIYLCSISRGTWGYTFGSGTRLTVV.

There are many counts of this clonotype. V gene TRBV7-2 combines with J gene TRBJ2-3; D unresolved. CDR3 length equals 12 residues. CDR1 and CDR2 (germline): SGHTA, FQGNSA. Trimming cost V 5 bases and J 2 bases, with 5 bases left between them. This chain's CDR3 is CASSPYTDTQYF. The CDR3 DNA follows: TGTGCCAGCAGCCCCTACACAGATACGCAGTATTTT.

This sequence joins TRBV7-2 and TRBJ2-3; 9 nucleotides line up with TRBD1. V dropped 8 bases and J dropped 6; count of bases not matched to a gene: 12. Germline CDR1 is SGHTA and CDR2 is FQGNSA. The CDR3 consists of 15 residues. This CDR3 reads CASGLVPQGADTQYF. As DNA, the CDR3 is TGTGCCAGCGGTTTGGTTCCACAGGGGGCGGATACGCAGTATTTT.

Note on this clonotype: A read error may account for a junction end that differs from germline. The chain is built from TRBV29-1 and TRBJ2-3; D not certain. Germline CDR1 reads SQVTM; CDR2 reads ANQGSEA. The CDR3 covers 13 residues. CDR3 in DNA: TGCAGCGTCGAAGGCGAAGCAACAGATACGCAGTATTTT. Translation: CSVEGEATDTQYF.

Only a few counts were recorded for this clonotype. The rearrangement links TRBV6-5 to TRBJ2-5; tentatively, D is TRBD2 (6 bases). The germline V gene encodes CDR1 MNHEY and CDR2 SVGAGI. The CDR3 runs to 14 residues. Deletions cut 2 bases from V and 4 bases from J, with 11 bases between. The CDR3 loop reads CASSYGTSPETQYF. For the CDR3, the DNA is TGTGCCAGCAGTTACGGGACTTCCCCAGAGACCCAGTACTTC.

The gene calls are TRBV25-1 and TRBJ2-1, with a possible D match to TRBD2 (5 bases). The CDR3 length is 15 residues. Germline V lookup: CDR1 MGHDK, CDR2 SYGVNS. Trimming pared 5 bases from V and 7 bases from J, leaving 18 bases between. Here the CDR3 reads CASSIRDEPGNEQFF. The DNA for the CDR3 is TGTGCCAGCAGTATTCGGGATGAACCCGGAAATGAGCAGTTCTTC.

A few counts support this clonotype. J is TRBJ2-1 and V is TRBV20-1, with D maybe TRBD2 (6 bases). V lost 7 bases and J lost 0, with 10 bases in between. Germline V gene data show CDR1 as DFQATT and CDR2 as SNEGSKA (reference sequence). The CDR3 consists of 13 residues. The CDR3 DNA follows: TGCAGTGGACCCGGGAGCTCCTACAATGAGCAGTTCTTC. This gives the protein CSGPGSSYNEQFF.

The rearrangement links TRBV4-3 to TRBJ2-7; D is undetermined. From germline, CDR1 is LGHNA and CDR2 YSLEER. Trimming shortened V by 1 base and J by 0 bases, and 13 bases separated the two germline ends. The CDR3 runs to 16 residues. CDR3 loop: CASSQGRSHSSYEQYF. CDR3 nucleotides: TGCGCCAGCAGCCAAGGAAGGTCCCACTCCTCCTACGAGCAGTACTTC.

This clonotype was counted a single time. The rearrangement links TRBV25-1 to TRBJ2-1; 10 bases agree with TRBD1. V was clipped by 6 bases and J by 6 bases; unmatched bases: 11. The length of the CDR3 is 16 residues. Germline V lookup: CDR1 MGHDK, CDR2 SYGVNS. The CDR3 sequence is CASRKERGQGGNEQFF. DNA of the CDR3: TGTGCCAGCAGAAAAGAACGAGGACAGGGGGGCAATGAGCAGTTCTTC. The variable domain in full, completed from reference TRBV25-1 and TRBJ2-1, reads EADIYQTPRYLVIGTGKKITLECSQTMGHDKMYWYQQDPGMELHLIHYSYGVNSTEKGDLSSESTVSRIRTEHFPLTLESARPSHTSQYLCASRKERGQGGNEQFFGPGTRLTVL.

This chain connects TRBV11-2 to TRBJ2-3, with 7 nucleotides matching TRBD1. The CDR3 totals 16 residues. CDR1 is SGHAT, CDR2 FQNNGV, per germline. V gave up 1 base and J gave up 2 bases; unmatched junction bases: 6. The CDR3 reads CASSLGPGQYTDTQYF. CDR3 coding DNA: TGTGCCAGCAGCTTAGGGCCGGGACAGTACACAGATACGCAGTATTTT.

The V call is TRBV13, the J call TRBJ2-5; 7 positions match TRBD1. Looked up from germline, CDR1 is PRHDT and CDR2 is FYEKMQ (reference sequence). This CDR3 has 13 amino acids. Unmatched junction bases numbered 9, after V lost 5 bases and J lost 9 bases. The CDR3 loop reads CASSARGGSSQYF. The CDR3 bases are TGTGCCAGCAGCGCTAGAGGGGGCTCGTCCCAGTACTTC.

The rearrangement joins TRBV7-9 to TRBJ2-5; D possibly uses TRBD1 or TRBD2 (5 bases each). Trimming took 5 bases from V and 4 from J, leaving 14 bases between them. The germline CDR1 and CDR2 sequences are SEHNR and FQNEAQ (reference sequence). The CDR3 has 14 residues. In DNA, the CDR3 is TGTGCCAGCAGCGCCCGGGTGAGGGGAGAGACCCAGTACTTC. Translating gives CASSARVRGETQYF.

The CDR3 DNA is TGTGCCAGCAGCCAGGGACTAGCGGGGGGTGAGGAGCAGTACTTC. Its translation: CASSQGLAGGEEQYF. The chain combines TRBV3-1 with TRBJ2-7; TRBD2 aligns across 15 bases. Per germline, CDR1 LGHDT and CDR2 YNNKEL (reference sequence). After removal of 3 bases from V and 7 bases from J, the junction contained 4 bases not matched to a gene. This CDR3 contains 15 residues.

The V gene is TRBV4-2, the J gene TRBJ2-4; D possibly corresponds to TRBD2 (7 bases). Gene TRBJ2-7 matches the end of the DNA better, so the J call may be wrong. The CDR3 consists of 16 residues. Germline V gene data show CDR1 as LGHNA and CDR2 as YNFKEQ. The CDR3 DNA sequence: TGTGCCAGCCGAAAGGGGGGGAGCGGGTCCTCCTACGAGCAGTACTTC. Protein product: CASRKGGSGSSYEQYF.

This clonotype has only a few counts. The V gene is TRBV27, the J gene TRBJ1-2; D not resolved. The CDR3 extends over 12 amino acids. V lost 6 bases, J lost 2 bases, and 7 bases lay in between. Germline lookup yields CDR1 MNHEY and CDR2 SMNVEV (reference sequence). This CDR3 reads CASRDVNYGYTF. In DNA, the CDR3 is TGTGCCAGCAGGGACGTGAACTATGGCTACACCTTC.

This chain links TRBV5-1 with TRBJ2-5, with D perhaps TRBD2 (6 bases). Germline CDR1 is SGHRS and CDR2 is YFSETQ. There are 15 residues in the CDR3. With 0 bases removed from V and 11 bases from J, the gap between germline ends came to 20 bases. The CDR3: CASSLAGGVGNEQYF. CDR3 DNA sequence: TGCGCCAGCAGCTTGGCCGGCGGGGTTGGGAATGAGCAGTACTTC.

The V and J genes are TRBV10-3 and TRBJ2-7; D might be TRBD2 (5 bases). Trimming removed 6 bases from V and 7 bases from J, with 13 bases in between. This CDR3 is built from 12 residues. The germline CDR1 and CDR2 sequences are ENHRY and SYGVKD. The CDR3 protein is CAIRNEGDEQYF. The CDR3 DNA sequence: TGTGCCATCAGGAACGAGGGTGATGAGCAGTACTTC.

The rearrangement joins TRBV10-3 to TRBJ2-7; D might be TRBD2 (6 bases). This CDR3 contains 15 residues. V lost 5 bases and J 0 bases, leaving 14 bases between the germline ends. Germline assignment: CDR1 ENHRY and CDR2 SYGVKD. The CDR3 spells CAISRGDLSSYEQYF. The DNA for the CDR3 is TGTGCCATCAGTAGAGGGGACTTGAGCTCCTACGAGCAGTACTTC.

The chain couples TRBV7-2 to TRBJ1-1; TRBD1 is a possible D gene (5 bases). V was shortened by 5 bases and J by 5 bases, with 12 bases between the two germline ends. CDR3 length: 13 residues. Germline loops: CDR1 SGHTA, CDR2 FQGNSA. CDR3: CASSPLRGTEAFF. The CDR3 coding sequence is TGTGCCAGCAGCCCACTCCGGGGGACTGAAGCTTTCTTT.